This T cell receptor beta chain derives from a study of cytomegalovirus exposure and HLA in healthy donors. Turning to this clone: Its antigen is unidentified.

The V gene's germline CDR1 is MNHEY and CDR2 SMNVEV (reference sequence). Trimming stripped 6 bases from V and 0 bases from J, with 12 bases between. CDR3 size: 15 residues. The PCR ran on 60 Vbeta and 13 Jbeta primers. In the original workflow: Unique TCR beta chains numbered roughly 83 million in a later analysis, with some 9.9 million shared. Clones were sequenced by immunoSEQ multiplex PCR, and TCRdb holds only the in-frame ones, with some missing. V and J calls and clone size are given by that table; D and trimming were obtained from the DNA. The sample holds 200,000 to 250,000 clones, over 65% seen once. Whole-study results and caveats: A later analysis showed that HLA-associated TCR beta chains had undergone more clonal expansion than equally common others. A list of 164 TCR beta chains associated with cytomegalovirus was given. Later analysis identified several of the most significant clusters that appeared linked to common viral pathogens.

The sequence came from a human donor in good health. The J gene is TRBJ1-5, the V gene TRBV27, with D perhaps matching TRBD1 (6 bases). Sequenced: PBMCs. CDR3 loop: CASRTDSYSNQPQHF. CDR3 coding DNA: TGTGCCAGCAGGACGGACAGTTATAGCAATCAGCCCCAGCATTTT.